This section outlines one T cell receptor (beta chain) sequence together with its context. This sample was taken from a study of CD8 T cells in Susac syndrome. V was trimmed by 6 bases and J by 0 bases, leaving 9 bases between them. CDR1 and CDR2 from the germline V gene are KGHSH and LQKENI. The CDR3 sequence is 14 residues long. Reverse transcription used roughly 0.5 to 1 ug RNA and random hexamers. A multiplex approach, immunoSEQ multiplex PCR, amplified TCR beta CDR3 across 54 Vbeta and 13 Jbeta. TCRdb re-called the immunoSEQ multiplex PCR reads with MiXCR, one entry per CDR3 protein. The sample lists around 200,000 distinct CDR3 sequences; 90% to 95% were seen once.

The chain employs TRBV18 and TRBJ2-1; D is possibly TRBD2 (6 bases). Sequenced: CD4+ T cells from PBMCs. The sequence was obtained from a human donor in good health. CDR3 protein: CASSRGASYNEQFF. The DNA of the CDR3 is TGTGCCAGCTCGCGGGGAGCCTCCTACAATGAGCAGTTCTTC.